This TCR beta chain was profiled in a study of blood T cell repertoires in COVID-19. Sequencing was performed with immunoSEQ multiplex PCR; in TCRdb, only in-frame clones are kept and a portion is missing. The sample contains 150,000 or so clones, almost 85% of which appear only once. Trimming removed 5 bases from V and 3 bases from J; junction bases left unmatched: 4. This CDR3 region has 13 residues. The receptor was isolated from a human donor with acute or convalescent COVID-19. The donor label of this sample is uncertain. V is TRBV12-3 or TRBV12-4 and J is TRBJ2-7, with TRBD1 matching over 7 bases. Sequenced: peripheral blood. In DNA, the CDR3 is TGTGCCAGCAGTGTACGGGACAGCTACGAGCAGTACTTC. As protein: CASSVRDSYEQYF.